A single sample gave rise to the 10 T cell receptor beta chains below, sequenced in a study of blood T cell repertoires in COVID-19. Profiled with immunoSEQ multiplex PCR; TCRdb holds only in-frame clones, not every one. The sample carries about 180,000 clones, under 90% recorded once. Sequenced input: peripheral blood. The receptors were sampled from a person aged 70 to 79 with COVID-19, enrolled during active disease.

The chain carries TRBV9 and TRBJ2-7; 9 positions agree with TRBD1. Per the germline V gene, CDR1 is SGDLS and CDR2 is YYNGEE. Unmatched junction bases numbered 8, after V lost 5 bases and J lost 2 bases. This CDR3 spans 15 amino acids. CDR3 DNA: TGTGCCAGCAGTTACTCCGGGACAGGGCCCTACGAGCAGTACTTC. It codes for CASSYSGTGPYEQYF. The variable domain in full, completed from reference TRBV9 and TRBJ2-7, reads DSGVTQTPKHLITATGQRVTLRCSPRSGDLSVYWYQQSLDQGLQFLIQYYNGEERAKGNILERFSAQQFPDLHSELNLSSLELGDSALYFCASSYSGTGPYEQYFGPGTRLTVT.

In this sample, this clone turned up a few times. The chain carries TRBV7-8 and TRBJ1-1, with unresolved D. CDR3 length: 14 amino acids. Germline V gene sequence: CDR1 SGHVS, CDR2 FQNEAQ. Deletions cut 1 base from V and 4 bases from J, with 10 bases between. The CDR3 here is CASSLGALTTEAFF. The CDR3 region has the DNA TGTGCCAGCAGCTTAGGGGCGCTAACCACTGAAGCTTTCTTT.

The genes are TRBV6-2 or TRBV6-3 and TRBJ2-7, with D perhaps TRBD2 (5 bases). Looked up from germline, CDR1 is MNHEY and CDR2 is SVGEGT. Trimming stripped 6 bases from V and 0 bases from J, with 15 bases between. This CDR3 contains 15 residues. Here the CDR3 reads CASSRGDYYSYEQYF. As DNA, the CDR3 is TGTGCCAGCAGCCGCGGAGACTACTACTCCTACGAGCAGTACTTC.

This sequence joins TRBV27 and TRBJ2-2, with 9 bases lining up with TRBD2. J gave up 3 bases and V 6 bases, and 2 bases lay outside the gene matches. The CDR3 extends over 14 amino acids. CDR1 MNHEY and CDR2 SMNVEV come from the germline V gene (reference sequence). CDR3: CASRPSGDTGELFF. The DNA for the CDR3 is TGTGCCAGCAGGCCTAGCGGGGACACCGGGGAGCTGTTTTTT.

The genes are TRBV5-4 and TRBJ1-2; 7 bases fit TRBD1. CDR3 length: 13 amino acids. Germline V gives CDR1 SGHNT, CDR2 YYREEE (reference sequence). With V trimmed by 1 base and J by 6 bases, 3 bases remained unmatched. CDR3 in amino acids: CASSLWDRDGYTF. The DNA of the CDR3 is TGTGCCAGCAGCTTGTGGGACAGAGATGGCTACACCTTC. The variable domain in full, completed from reference TRBV5-4 and TRBJ1-2, reads ETGVTQSPTHLIKTRGQQVTLRCSSQSGHNTVSWYQQALGQGPQFIFQYYREEENGRGNFPPRFSGLQFPNYSSELNVNALELDDSALYLCASSLWDRDGYTFGSGTRLTVV.

The rearrangement uses TRBV7-3 and TRBJ2-2; TRBD2 agrees at 10 bases. The germline V gene encodes CDR1 SGHTA and CDR2 FQGTGA. The junction had 10 bases not matched to a gene; V was cut back by 5 bases and J by 7 bases. CDR3 length equals 16 residues. The CDR3, as DNA: TGTGCCAGCAGCCCCGTGGCTAGCGGGAGTGGCGGGGAGCTGTTTTTT. Its protein product is CASSPVASGSGGELFF.

The rearrangement links TRBV5-6 to TRBJ2-1, with D perhaps TRBD2 (7 bases). The V and J ends lost 3 bases and 6 bases respectively, with 25 bases between them. CDR3 length: 18 amino acids. Looked up from germline, CDR1 is SGHDT and CDR2 is YYEEEE. CDR3 protein: CASSYPRGGTGKSNEQFF. CDR3 nucleotide sequence: TGTGCCAGCAGCTATCCTAGGGGGGGCACAGGGAAGAGCAATGAGCAGTTCTTC.

The chain has TRBV28 and TRBJ1-5; no clear D. In germline, CDR1 is MDHEN, CDR2 SYDVKM. This CDR3 region has 15 residues. Trimming left V 7 bases short and J 16 bases short, with 29 bases between. This CDR3 is CASKSFEGSGYDRHF. The CDR3 DNA sequence: TGTGCCAGCAAAAGTTTTGAGGGATCTGGGTATGATCGTCATTTT. The whole variable domain, filled in from reference TRBV28 and TRBJ1-5, reads DVKVTQSSRYLVKRTGEKVFLECVQDMDHENMFWYRQDPGLGLRLIYFSYDVKMKEKGDIPEGYSVSREKKERFSLILESASTNQTSMYLCASKSFEGSGYDRHFGDGTRLSIL.

The rearrangement links TRBV6-6 to TRBJ2-7; possible D gene TRBD2, 7 bases. Germline-derived CDR1 and CDR2 are MNHNY and SVGAGI (reference sequence). The ends were cut back, 5 bases at V and 1 base at J, with 27 bases in the middle. The CDR3 runs 19 residues. The CDR3 here is CASSRRTERGRGVSYEQYF. CDR3 bases: TGTGCCAGCAGTCGACGCACCGAACGGGGGAGGGGGGTGTCCTACGAGCAGTACTTC.

The gene calls are TRBV5-4 and TRBJ1-5; a weak D match, TRBD1 (6 bases). Germline values: CDR1 SGHNT, CDR2 YYREEE (reference sequence). The V gene lost 4 bases and the J gene lost 9 bases, with 20 bases spanning the gap. This CDR3 has 15 residues. The CDR3 spells CASSAYRAGERPQHF. CDR3 coding DNA: TGTGCCAGCAGCGCTTACAGGGCGGGGGAGAGGCCCCAGCATTTT.